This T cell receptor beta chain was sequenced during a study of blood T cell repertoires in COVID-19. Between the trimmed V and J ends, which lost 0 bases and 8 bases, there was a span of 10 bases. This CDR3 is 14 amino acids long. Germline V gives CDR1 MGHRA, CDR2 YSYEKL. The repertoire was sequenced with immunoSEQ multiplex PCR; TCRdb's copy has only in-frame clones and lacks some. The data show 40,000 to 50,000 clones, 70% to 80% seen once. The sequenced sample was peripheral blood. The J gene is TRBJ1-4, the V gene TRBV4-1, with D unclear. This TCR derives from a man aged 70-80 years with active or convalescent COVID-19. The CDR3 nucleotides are TGCGCCAGCAGCCAAGATATCCCGTCCGAAAAACTGTTTTTT. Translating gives CASSQDIPSEKLFF.